Listed here are 3 T cell receptor beta chains from one sample, sequenced in a study of T-cell memory formation after mild COVID-19 (TCRdb year 2021). Libraries were constructed by 5' RACE. The listed sequencing device is Illumina NovaSeq 6000. TCRdb cleaned the public reads at Q25 with fastp, built clones with MiXCR and kept in-frame beta chains. One record per CDR3 amino acid sequence lists the most common genes and DNA. Within this sample are fewer than 700,000 distinct CDR3 sequences, with roughly 22% of them counted one time only. The ten largest account for 8.4% of the sample. Sequenced input: PBMCs or a T cell subset sorted from them (not recorded which). These receptors all stem from an adult woman who had mild COVID-19 (a few samples of this study predate the infection). The sample titles of this study are shuffled in the database, so cell type and time point are left out; the donor was told from shared clones.

The rearrangement uses TRBV28 and TRBJ2-5; D is tentatively TRBD1 or TRBD2 (5 bases each). Deletions cut 2 bases from V and 5 bases from J, with 12 bases between. This CDR3 has 14 residues. Germline CDR1 and CDR2: MDHEN and SYDVKM. CDR3 coding DNA: TGTGCCAGCAGTTTACCCGGGGCATGGGAGACCCAGTACTTC. As protein: CASSLPGAWETQYF.

This clonotype was picked up a small number of times. The rearrangement uses TRBV4-1 and TRBJ2-5; D remains ambiguous. The CDR3 consists of 18 residues. The V end was cut by 2 bases, the J end by 1 base, with 20 bases between. Germline V lookup: CDR1 MGHRA, CDR2 YSYEKL. The chain's CDR3 is CASSQPTLTPTAQETQYF. The CDR3 nucleotides read TGCGCCAGCAGCCAACCAACCCTAACCCCGACGGCCCAAGAGACCCAGTACTTC.

The J gene is TRBJ1-4, the V gene TRBV5-1; 8 bases fit TRBD1. The germline V gene encodes CDR1 SGHRS and CDR2 YFSETQ. The CDR3 is made up of 16 amino acids. Trimming cost V 4 bases and J 0 bases; bases outside gene matches: 5. The CDR3 coding sequence is TGCGCCAGCAGCCCGGGACAGGTATCAACTAATGAAAAACTGTTTTTT. Its protein product is CASSPGQVSTNEKLFF.